This T cell receptor (beta chain) was sequenced during a study of blood T cell repertoires in COVID-19 (dated by TCRdb to 2020 to 2021). Describing the broader study: Collaborator samples came from the United States, Italy and Spain and covered acute and convalescent phases of COVID-19. The samples were drawn from two sources: the first 160 participants of the ongoing ImmuneRACE study, and approximately 1,300 subjects contributed by 6 global collaborators. The dataset comprised deeply sampled blood TCRbeta repertoires from subjects exposed to, actively infected with, or recovered from COVID-19. The repertoires were released in a freely available public database intended as a resource for research on the immune response to SARS-CoV-2. The material from the prospective study consisted of cDNA or gDNA derived from T cells, B-cell-depleted T cells, or PBMCs. A de-identified subject ID, COVID-19 status, age in years and sex were almost always included in the sample metadata. Where available, HLA class I and class II types were taken from metadata supplied by the sample provider and were not determined by assay-based typing. Broad study findings and their caveats: The amount of clinical and demographic metadata varied by source and participant and was provided uncurated.

As to this clone: Its antigen is currently not known. Within one base of it there is no much larger clone, and no base qualities were kept.

The CDR3 measures 16 amino acids from cysteine to phenylalanine. Only the CDR3 portion is preserved as DNA: 48 bases, with reading frame beginning at the first base. The germline V and J ends show losses of 3 bases and 4 bases respectively, and no gene match explains 11 bases of the junction. CDR1 SGHRS and CDR2 YFSETQ were looked up in the germline V gene. Enrolling through a virtual design, the prospective study's participants ranged in age from roughly 18 to 95 years and lived across some 22 United States geographic areas. In the prospective study, cohorts were assigned on the basis of participant-reported clinical history obtained from a screening survey and a study questionnaire. Mobile phlebotomists in the prospective study collected whole blood, serum and a nasopharyngeal or oropharyngeal swab from every participant. Prospective study participants could optionally give additional blood draws and questionnaires over a roughly 2-month period. Blood samples from the prospective study were shipped frozen or at room temperature prior to DNA extraction.

The immunoSEQ Assay, a bias-controlled multiplex PCR, was used to amplify TCRbeta CDR3 regions from genomic DNA. The paper's data handling went like this. Nucleated cell counts per sample were estimated from amplification of reference gene primers within the assay. To quantify the absolute abundance of each unique TCRbeta CDR3 rearrangement, sequence reads were collapsed and filtered. For each sample, productive Simpson clonality was calculated as the square root of Simpson's diversity index across productive rearrangements. Not all clones reach the TCRdb copy of this immuneACCESS table, which keeps in-frame sequences only. Checked studies attribute under half of the gap to unresolved V genes and leave the rest unexplained. That table furnishes V, J and clone size, whereas the DNA furnished D and trimming. The sample yields 120,000 to 150,000 clones; 88% were counted once. The top ten constitute about 1.2% of the sample.

The sample comprised PBMCs or T cells enriched from blood (not recorded which). This receptor chain uses TRBV5-1 and TRBJ1-1; TRBD1 fits 8 bases in the junction. The TCR comes from a woman aged 25 to 39 with acute COVID-19. The DNA sequence reads TGCGCCAGCAGCTCCGGACCCGGGACAGGCCTCACTGAAGCTTTCTTT. Its translation reads: CASSSGPGTGLTEAFF.